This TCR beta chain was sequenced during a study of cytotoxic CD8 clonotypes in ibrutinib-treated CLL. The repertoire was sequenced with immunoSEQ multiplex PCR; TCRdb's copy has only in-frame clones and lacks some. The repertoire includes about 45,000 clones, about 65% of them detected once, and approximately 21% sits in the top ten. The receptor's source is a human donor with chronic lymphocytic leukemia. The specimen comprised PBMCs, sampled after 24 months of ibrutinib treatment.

CDR3: CASSVVAGRTGELFF. As DNA, the CDR3 is TGTGCCAGCAGCGTAGTAGCGGGGAGAACCGGGGAGCTGTTTTTT. The rearrangement joins TRBV9 to TRBJ2-2; 8 positions agree with TRBD2. Germline V lookup: CDR1 SGDLS, CDR2 YYNGEE. V trimming: 0 bases; J trimming: 5 bases; junction bases outside the gene matches: 3. The CDR3 runs 15 residues.